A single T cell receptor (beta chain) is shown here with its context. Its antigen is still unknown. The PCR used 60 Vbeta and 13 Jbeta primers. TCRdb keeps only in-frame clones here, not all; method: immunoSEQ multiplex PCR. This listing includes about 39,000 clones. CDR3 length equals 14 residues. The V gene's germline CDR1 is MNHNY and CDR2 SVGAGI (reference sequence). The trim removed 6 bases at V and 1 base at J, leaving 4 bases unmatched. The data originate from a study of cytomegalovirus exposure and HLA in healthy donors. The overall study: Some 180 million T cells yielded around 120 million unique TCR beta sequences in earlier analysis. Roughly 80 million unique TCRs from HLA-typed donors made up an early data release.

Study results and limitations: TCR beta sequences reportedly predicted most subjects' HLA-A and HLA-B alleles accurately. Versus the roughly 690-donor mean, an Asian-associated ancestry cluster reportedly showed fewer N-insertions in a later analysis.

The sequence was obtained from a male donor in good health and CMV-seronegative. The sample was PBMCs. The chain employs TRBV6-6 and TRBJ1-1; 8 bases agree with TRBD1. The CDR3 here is CASRLGQANTEAFF. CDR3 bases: TGTGCCAGCAGACTGGGACAGGCGAACACTGAAGCTTTCTTT.